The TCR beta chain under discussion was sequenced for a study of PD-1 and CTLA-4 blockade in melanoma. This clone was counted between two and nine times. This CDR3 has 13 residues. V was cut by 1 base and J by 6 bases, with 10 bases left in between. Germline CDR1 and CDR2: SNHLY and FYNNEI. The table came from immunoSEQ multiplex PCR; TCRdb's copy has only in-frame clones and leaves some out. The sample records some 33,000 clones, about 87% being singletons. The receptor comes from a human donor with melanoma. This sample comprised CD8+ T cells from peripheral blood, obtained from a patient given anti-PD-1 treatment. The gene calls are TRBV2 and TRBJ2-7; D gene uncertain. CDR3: CASSEGGWGEQYF. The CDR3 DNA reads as TGTGCCAGCAGTGAAGGGGGTTGGGGCGAGCAGTACTTC.